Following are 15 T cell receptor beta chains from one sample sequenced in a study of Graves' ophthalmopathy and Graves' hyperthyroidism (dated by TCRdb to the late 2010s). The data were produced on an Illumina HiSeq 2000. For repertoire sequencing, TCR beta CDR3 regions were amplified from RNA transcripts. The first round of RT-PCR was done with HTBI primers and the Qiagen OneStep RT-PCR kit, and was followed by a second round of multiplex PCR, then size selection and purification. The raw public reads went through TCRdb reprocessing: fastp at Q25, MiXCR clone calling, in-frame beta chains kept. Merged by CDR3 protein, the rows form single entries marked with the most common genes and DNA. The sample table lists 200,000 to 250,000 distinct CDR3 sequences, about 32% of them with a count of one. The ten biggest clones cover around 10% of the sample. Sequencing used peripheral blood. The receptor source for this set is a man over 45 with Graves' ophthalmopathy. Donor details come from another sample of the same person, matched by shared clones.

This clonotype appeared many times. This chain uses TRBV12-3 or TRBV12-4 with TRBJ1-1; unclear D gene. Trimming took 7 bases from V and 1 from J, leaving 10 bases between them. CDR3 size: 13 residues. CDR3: CASTFMGNTEAFF. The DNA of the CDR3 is TGTGCCAGCACTTTCATGGGGAACACTGAAGCTTTCTTT.

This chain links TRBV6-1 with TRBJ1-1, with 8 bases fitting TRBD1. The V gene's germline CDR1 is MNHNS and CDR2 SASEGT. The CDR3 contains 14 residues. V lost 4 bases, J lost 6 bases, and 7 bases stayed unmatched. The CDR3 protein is CASSAGQGWAEAFF. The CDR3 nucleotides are TGTGCCAGCAGTGCAGGACAGGGCTGGGCTGAAGCTTTCTTT.

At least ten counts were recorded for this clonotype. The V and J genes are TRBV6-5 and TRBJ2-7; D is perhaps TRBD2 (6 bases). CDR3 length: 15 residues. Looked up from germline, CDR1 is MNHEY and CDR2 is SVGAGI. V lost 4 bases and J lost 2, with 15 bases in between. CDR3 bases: TGTGCCAGCAGTTTGGTGGCGGGACCCGCCTACGAGCAGTACTTC. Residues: CASSLVAGPAYEQYF.

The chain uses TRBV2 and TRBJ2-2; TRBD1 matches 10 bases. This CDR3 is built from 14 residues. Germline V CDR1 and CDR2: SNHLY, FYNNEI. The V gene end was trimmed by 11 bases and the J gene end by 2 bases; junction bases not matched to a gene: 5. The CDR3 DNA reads TGTGCCGGGGGGACAGGGGACAACACCGGGGAGCTGTTTTTT. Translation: CAGGTGDNTGELFF.

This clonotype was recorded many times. CDR3 sequence (DNA): TGTGCCAGCAGCCCGGGACAGGGAGGATCACCCCTCCACTTT. Translating gives CASSPGQGGSPLHF. V is TRBV5-6 and J is TRBJ1-6; TRBD1 agrees at 9 bases. The CDR3 has 14 residues. J gave up 10 bases and V 4 bases, and 6 bases lay outside the gene matches. Germline V gene lookup returns CDR1 SGHDT and CDR2 YYEEEE.

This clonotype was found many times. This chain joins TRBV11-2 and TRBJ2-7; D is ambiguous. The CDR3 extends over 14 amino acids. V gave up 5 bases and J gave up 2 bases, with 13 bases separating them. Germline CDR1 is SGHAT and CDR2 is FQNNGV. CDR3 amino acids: CASSREAGTYEQYF. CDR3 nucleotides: TGTGCCAGCAGCCGAGAGGCAGGTACCTACGAGCAGTACTTC.

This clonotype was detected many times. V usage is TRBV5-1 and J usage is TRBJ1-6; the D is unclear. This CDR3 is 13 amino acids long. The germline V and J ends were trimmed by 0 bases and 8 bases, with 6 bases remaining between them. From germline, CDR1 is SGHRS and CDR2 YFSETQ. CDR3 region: CASSLEEDSPLHF. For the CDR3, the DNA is TGCGCCAGCAGCTTGGAGGAGGATTCACCCCTCCACTTT.

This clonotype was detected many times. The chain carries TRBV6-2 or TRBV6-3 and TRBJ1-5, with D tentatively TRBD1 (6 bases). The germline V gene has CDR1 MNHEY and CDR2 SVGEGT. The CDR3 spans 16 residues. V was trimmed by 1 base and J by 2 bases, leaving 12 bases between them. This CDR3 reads CASSYFEQGGNQPQHF. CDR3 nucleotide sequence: TGTGCCAGCAGTTACTTTGAACAGGGTGGCAATCAGCCCCAGCATTTT.

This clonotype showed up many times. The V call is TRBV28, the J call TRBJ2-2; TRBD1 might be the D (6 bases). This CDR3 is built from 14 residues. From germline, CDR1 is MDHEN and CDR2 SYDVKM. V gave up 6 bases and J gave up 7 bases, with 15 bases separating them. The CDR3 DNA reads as TGTGCCAGCAGGAAAACAGGGAAGAGCGGGGAGCTGTTTTTT. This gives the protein CASRKTGKSGELFF. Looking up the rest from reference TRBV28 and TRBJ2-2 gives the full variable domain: DVKVTQSSRYLVKRTGEKVFLECVQDMDHENMFWYRQDPGLGLRLIYFSYDVKMKEKGDIPEGYSVSREKKERFSLILESASTNQTSMYLCASRKTGKSGELFFGEGSRLTVL.

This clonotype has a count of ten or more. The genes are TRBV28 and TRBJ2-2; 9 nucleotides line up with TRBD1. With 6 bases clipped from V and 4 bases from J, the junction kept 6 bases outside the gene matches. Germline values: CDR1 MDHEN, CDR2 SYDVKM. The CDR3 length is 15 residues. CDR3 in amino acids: CASRGYRGRTGELFF. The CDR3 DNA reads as TGTGCCAGCAGGGGATACAGGGGGCGCACCGGGGAGCTGTTTTTT.

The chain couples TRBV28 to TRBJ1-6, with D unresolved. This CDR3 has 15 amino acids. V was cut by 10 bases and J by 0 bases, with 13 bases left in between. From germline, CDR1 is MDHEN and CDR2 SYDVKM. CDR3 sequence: CATQRLSSYNSPLHF. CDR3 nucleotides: TGTGCCACCCAGAGGTTGAGCTCCTATAATTCACCCCTCCACTTT.

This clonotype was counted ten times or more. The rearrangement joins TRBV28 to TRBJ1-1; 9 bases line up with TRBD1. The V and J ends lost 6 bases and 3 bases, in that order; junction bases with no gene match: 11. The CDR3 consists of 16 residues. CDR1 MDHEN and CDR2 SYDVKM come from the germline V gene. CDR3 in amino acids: CASRSYRDRVHTEAFF. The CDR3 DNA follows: TGTGCCAGCAGGAGTTACCGGGACAGGGTACACACTGAAGCTTTCTTT.

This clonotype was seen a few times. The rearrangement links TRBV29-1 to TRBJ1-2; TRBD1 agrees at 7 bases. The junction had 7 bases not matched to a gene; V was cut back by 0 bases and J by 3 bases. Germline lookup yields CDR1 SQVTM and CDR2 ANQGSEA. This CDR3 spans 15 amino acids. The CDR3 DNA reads TGCAGCGTTGAAGATCGGACCAGGGGGGACTATGGCTACACCTTC. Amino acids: CSVEDRTRGDYGYTF. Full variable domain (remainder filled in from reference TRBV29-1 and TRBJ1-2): SAVISQKPSRDICQRGTSLTIQCQVDSQVTMMFWYRQQPGQSLTLIATANQGSEATYESGFVIDKFPISRPNLTFSTLTVSNMSPEDSSIYLCSVEDRTRGDYGYTFGSGTRLTVV.

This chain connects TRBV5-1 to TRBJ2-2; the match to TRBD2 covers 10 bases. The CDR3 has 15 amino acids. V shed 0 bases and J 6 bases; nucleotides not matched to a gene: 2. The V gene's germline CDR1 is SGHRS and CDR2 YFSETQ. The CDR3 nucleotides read TGCGCCAGCAGCTTGGAGGGGACTAGCGCCGGGGAGCTGTTTTTT. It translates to CASSLEGTSAGELFF. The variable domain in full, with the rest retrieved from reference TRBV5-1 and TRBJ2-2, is KAGVTQTPRYLIKTRGQQVTLSCSPISGHRSVSWYQQTPGQGLQFLFEYFSETQRNKGNFPGRFSGRQFSNSRSEMNVSTLELGDSALYLCASSLEGTSAGELFFGEGSRLTVL.

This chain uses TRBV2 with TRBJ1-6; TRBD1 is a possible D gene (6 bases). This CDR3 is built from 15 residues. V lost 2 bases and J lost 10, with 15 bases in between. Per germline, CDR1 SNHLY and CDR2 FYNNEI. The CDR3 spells CASSEPQGSGSPLHF. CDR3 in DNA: TGTGCCAGCAGTGAACCCCAGGGGTCGGGCTCACCCCTCCACTTT.